Reported below is one TCR beta chain. The antigen remains unidentified. A much larger clone differs by one base, so this may be a read error. This CDR3 fails to terminate in the conserved phenylalanine or tryptophan, so it likely reflects a read error. TCRdb re-called the PCR reads with MiXCR, one entry per CDR3 protein. This table holds roughly 630,000 distinct CDR3 sequences, roughly 25% found once. This entry is derived from a study of molecular identifiers for immune sequencing clone quantification. The study, taken as a whole, reports: Beyond 20 RNA copies, clones held over 99% of effector molecules, compared with under 1% in naive cells.

Sequencing was carried out using naive CD8+ T cells from blood, with Jurkat cell RNA spiked in. Subset noted: FACS-sorted CD8+CD4-CCR7+CD45RA+ naive T cells. The TCR sequence derives from a human donor in good health. Some libraries in this study had Jurkat cell RNA spiked in.

CDR3 region: CASSQDSNPRSYEQYL. In nucleotides, the CDR3 is TGCGCCAGCAGCCAAGATAGCAACCCCCGGTCCTACGAGCAGTACTTA. The V and J genes are TRBV4-3 and TRBJ2-7, with D unclear. This CDR3 spans 16 amino acids. CDR1 is LGHNA and CDR2 is YSLEER in the germline V gene. Trimming pared 0 bases from V and 1 base from J, leaving 13 bases between.